Below are 11 T cell receptor beta chains sequenced from a single sample in a study of shared clonotypes between healthy human individuals. Terminally differentiated effector memory CD45RA+ cells were excluded by CCR7 positive selection of CD45RO-negative cells. Sequencing was performed with immunoSEQ multiplex PCR; in TCRdb, only in-frame clones are kept and a portion is missing. The data hold around 2.1 million clones, with just over 90% observed a single time. Material for sequencing was naive CD8+ T cells from PBMCs. Every receptor here comes from a man between 18 and 29 years old in good health. Some clones in this sample may be carry-over from other donors' samples.

The chain uses TRBV13 and TRBJ2-7, with D unclear. Germline CDR1 PRHDT, CDR2 FYEKMQ (reference sequence). The CDR3 totals 13 residues. The V gene lost 4 bases and the J gene lost 5 bases, with 12 bases spanning the gap. The CDR3 sequence is CASSSRALNEQYF. The CDR3, as DNA: TGTGCCAGCAGCTCCCGGGCTTTGAACGAGCAGTACTTC.

The chain uses TRBV19 and TRBJ2-3; TRBD2 matches 13 bases. V shed 3 bases, J shed 2 bases, and the junction held 8 bases outside the gene matches. Germline V gives CDR1 LNHDA, CDR2 SQIVND (reference sequence). The CDR3 totals 18 residues. The CDR3 protein is CASSISPLAGGHTDTQYF. The DNA of the CDR3 is TGTGCCAGTAGTATCTCACCACTAGCGGGAGGGCACACAGATACGCAGTATTTT.

The rearrangement joins TRBV29-1 to TRBJ2-5, with no clear D. Germline loops: CDR1 SQVTM, CDR2 ANQGSEA. With 4 bases removed from V and 5 bases from J, the gap between germline ends came to 14 bases. The CDR3 consists of 13 residues. The chain's CDR3 is CSVGMVPRETQYF. Written as DNA, the CDR3 is TGCAGCGTTGGGATGGTCCCACGGGAGACCCAGTACTTC.

The chain uses TRBV28 and TRBJ2-7; TRBD1 matches 10 bases. CDR1 MDHEN and CDR2 SYDVKM come from the germline V gene. Trimming removed 8 bases from V and 6 bases from J; junction bases left unmatched: 7. The CDR3 has 13 residues. The CDR3 is CASQDRGRTEQYF. The CDR3 DNA sequence: TGTGCCAGCCAAGACAGGGGGCGCACCGAGCAGTACTTC.

J is TRBJ2-1 and V is TRBV5-1; maybe TRBD2 (6 bases). CDR3 length equals 14 residues. CDR1 is SGHRS and CDR2 is YFSETQ in the germline V gene. V was shortened by 4 bases and J by 6 bases, with 14 bases between the two germline ends. The CDR3 spells CASSTSWGSNEQFF. For the CDR3, the DNA is TGCGCCAGCAGCACTAGCTGGGGTTCCAATGAGCAGTTCTTC.

The rearrangement joins TRBV4-1 to TRBJ2-5; D uncertain. The CDR3 contains 13 residues. Trimming stripped 2 bases from V and 4 bases from J, with 8 bases between. Germline CDR1 reads MGHRA; CDR2 reads YSYEKL. The CDR3: CASSQLIGETQYF. CDR3 in DNA: TGCGCCAGCAGCCAACTTATAGGAGAGACCCAGTACTTC.

The V call is TRBV11-2, the J call TRBJ1-1; 8 bases are a match to TRBD1. J was trimmed by 1 base and V by 4 bases; bases with no gene match: 5. This CDR3 region has 15 residues. CDR1 is SGHAT, CDR2 FQNNGV, per germline. CDR3 DNA: TGTGCCAGCAGCTCCTACAGGGGGGCGAACACTGAAGCTTTCTTT. Translating it yields CASSSYRGANTEAFF. Full variable domain (missing parts from reference TRBV11-2 and TRBJ1-1): EAGVAQSPRYKIIEKRQSVAFWCNPISGHATLYWYQQILGQGPKLLIQFQNNGVVDDSQLPKDRFSAERLKGVDSTLKIQPAKLEDSAVYLCASSSYRGANTEAFFGQGTRLTVV.

The chain recombines TRBV28 with TRBJ1-1; 8 bases match TRBD1. CDR1 is MDHEN and CDR2 is SYDVKM in the germline V gene. This CDR3 has 14 residues. With 7 bases clipped from V and 4 bases from J, the junction kept 8 bases outside the gene matches. CDR3 nucleotide sequence: TGTGCCAGCAAATATGAGACAGGGGTCACTGAAGCTTTCTTT. The encoded protein is CASKYETGVTEAFF.

This chain joins TRBV30 and TRBJ1-1; no clear D gene. The germline gives CDR1 GTSNPN, CDR2 SVGIG (reference sequence). The germline V and J ends were trimmed by 4 bases and 3 bases, with 12 bases remaining between them. The CDR3 extends over 13 amino acids. The CDR3 nucleotides are TGTGCCTGGAAACTGAGAATACACACTGAAGCTTTCTTT. Translating it yields CAWKLRIHTEAFF.

The V call is TRBV5-1, the J call TRBJ2-2; D is ambiguous. The CDR3 is made up of 19 amino acids. Germline CDR1 SGHRS, CDR2 YFSETQ. The V end was cut by 1 base, the J end by 3 bases, with 22 bases between. CDR3 region: CASSLSPLSGLRDTGELFF. The CDR3 DNA reads TGCGCCAGCAGCTTGTCGCCCCTATCGGGCCTCCGGGACACCGGGGAGCTGTTTTTT.

The J gene is TRBJ2-1, the V gene TRBV6-1; 10 nucleotides align to TRBD1. The V gene's germline CDR1 is MNHNS and CDR2 SASEGT. Losses at the gene ends were 6 bases for V and 11 bases for J; bases not matched to a gene: 1. The CDR3 covers 11 residues. The CDR3 here is CASRGQGKQFF. CDR3 nucleotides: TGTGCCAGCAGGGGACAGGGGAAGCAGTTCTTC.